This T cell receptor (beta chain) derives from a study of blood T cell repertoires in COVID-19 (dated by TCRdb to the early 2020s). In the study overall: Collaborator samples came from the United States, Italy and Spain and covered acute and convalescent phases of COVID-19. The repertoires were released in a freely available public database meant as a resource for research on the immune response to SARS-CoV-2. Sample metadata almost always included a de-identified subject ID, COVID-19 status, age in years and sex. The dataset comprised deeply sampled blood TCRbeta repertoires from subjects exposed to, actively infected with, or recovered from COVID-19. HLA class I and class II types, where available, came from metadata supplied by the sample provider rather than from assay-based typing. The prospective study material was composed of cDNA or gDNA derived from T cells, B-cell-depleted T cells, or PBMCs. The samples were drawn from the first 160 participants of the ongoing ImmuneRACE study and from 950 to 1,500 subjects provided by 6 global collaborators.

On the study overall, not on this receptor specifically: How much clinical and demographic metadata was included differed by source and by participant, and the metadata was provided uncurated.

Whole blood was collected in K2EDTA tubes by collaborating institutions according to the institutions' own protocols. Collaborator samples were shipped for TCRbeta analysis as frozen whole blood, isolated PBMCs, or DNA extracted from either sample type. The immunoSEQ Assay, a bias-controlled multiplex PCR, was used to amplify TCRbeta CDR3 regions from genomic DNA. The paper's data handling went like this. The number of nucleated cells in each sample was estimated from the amplification of reference gene primers within the assay. To quantify the absolute abundance of each unique TCRbeta CDR3 rearrangement, sequence reads were collapsed and filtered. For each sample, productive Simpson clonality was calculated by taking the square root of Simpson's diversity index across productive rearrangements. TCRdb stores this immuneACCESS table with in-frame sequences only. Part of the clones is absent; in the studies checked, under half of the shortfall reflects unresolved V genes, and no reason is known for the rest. V and J calls and clone size come straight from that table; D and trimming were deduced from the DNA. This sample holds around 280,000 clones; over 80% were observed only once. The biggest ten clones account for around 4.5% of the sample.

To note about this clone: Its binding antigen is unknown. No much larger clone is present one base from it, and per-base qualities are unavailable.

Reading the germline V gene (reference sequence) gives CDR1 GTSNPN and CDR2 SVGIG. The V end gives up 3 bases and the J end 3 bases, leaving 11 bases in the junction not matched to a gene. The cysteine opens and the phenylalanine closes a CDR3 of 16 amino acids. This entry keeps only the CDR3 DNA: 48 bases, framed from base 1. The sequence was obtained from a woman in her fifties or sixties with active or convalescent COVID-19. Sequenced material: peripheral blood. The sequence is built from TRBV30 and TRBJ1-1; a stretch of 9 junction bases matches TRBD1. The bases read TGTGCCTGGAGCCTTATCCCGGGACAGGGAGACACTGAAGCTTTCTTT. It encodes CAWSLIPGQGDTEAFF.